The clone carrying this TCR beta chain was seen more than once but under ten times. Antigen unknown. Genomic DNA provided the template from which TCR beta VDJ and CDR3 profiles were obtained. TCRdb ran MiXCR on the reads and lists one entry per CDR3 protein. The sample has about 270,000 distinct CDR3 sequences; 55% to 65% are singletons. This sample is drawn from a study of CD8+CD57+ T cells in acquired aplastic anemia. Study summary: Mean DNA quantity obtained from sorted CD4+ and CD8+ cells was about 3 ug.

General observations from the study: Shared by patients and controls, 25 to 35 CD8+ CDR3s were abundant in patients. Levels of CD8+ Simpson's diversity were not significantly distinct in patients versus controls.

Looked up from germline, CDR1 is SGHTA and CDR2 is FQGNSA. The CDR3 consists of 13 residues. V was trimmed by 5 bases and J by 5 bases, leaving 13 bases between them. The V gene is TRBV7-2, the J gene TRBJ2-7; D is possibly TRBD1 (6 bases). Sample: sorted CD4+, CD8+, or CD8+CD57+ T cells (not recorded which) from PBMCs. This clonotype was obtained from a human donor with severe aplastic anemia or a healthy control (not recorded which). CDR3 nucleotides: TGTGCCAGCAGCCACAGGGATCTCGACGAGCAGTACTTC. As protein: CASSHRDLDEQYF. Full variable domain (outside the CDR3, taken from reference TRBV7-2 and TRBJ2-7): GAGVSQSPSNKVTEKGKDVELRCDPISGHTALYWYRQSLGQGLEFLIYFQGNSAPDKSGLPSDRFSAERTGGSVSTLTIQRTQQEDSAVYLCASSHRDLDEQYFGPGTRLTVT.